Sequencing of this TCR beta chain was carried out in a study of a mutant IDH1 vaccine in newly diagnosed glioma. The method was immunoSEQ multiplex PCR; TCRdb's version includes in-frame clones alone and lacks a portion of them. The repertoire includes more than 50,000 clones, 75% to 85% of them detected once, and 5.9% sits in the top ten. Time point here: week 11, during vaccination. The content of each vaccine dose was 300 ug of mutant IDH1 20-mer peptide, and topical imiquimod accompanied it. Concerning this clone itself: Its antigen is still unknown.

Material: PBMCs, obtained from a glioma patient whose treatment included an IDH1 peptide vaccine. The TCR was taken from a man in his fifties or sixties with glioma.

The CDR3 region has the DNA TGTGCCAGCAGAGAGGGGAGCGGGGACCCCACCGGGGAGCTGTTTTTT. Translated, it gives CASREGSGDPTGELFF. The chain carries TRBV2 and TRBJ2-2, with 7 bases identical to TRBD2. Germline V CDR1 and CDR2: SNHLY, FYNNEI. V trimming: 6 bases; J trimming: 4 bases; junction bases outside the gene matches: 11. The CDR3 consists of 16 residues.